These 15 T cell receptor beta chains originate from one sample sequenced in a study of blood T cells in healthy people across ages. Combining a sample-barcoded 5' primer with a J-beta primer mix, a second PCR ran for roughly 6 to 12 cycles. Each CDR3 protein is one row after TCRdb ran MiXCR on the 5' RACE reads. The data hold some 1.5 million distinct CDR3 sequences, with 28% observed a single time. Input material: blood. The origin of the receptors is a woman under 40 in good health.

This clonotype was observed a few times. This chain links TRBV5-1 with TRBJ2-1; possible D gene TRBD1, 6 bases. The germline V gene has CDR1 SGHRS and CDR2 YFSETQ. CDR3 length: 14 residues. V was trimmed by 7 bases and J by 3 bases, leaving 14 bases between them. Here the CDR3 DNA reads TGCGCCAGCCAAGACAGGATTCACTACAATGAGCAGTTCTTC. Encoded protein: CASQDRIHYNEQFF.

This clonotype was seen only a few times. The chain couples TRBV25-1 to TRBJ2-1, with D unresolved. V was trimmed by 0 bases and J by 5 bases, leaving 11 bases between them. Per germline, CDR1 MGHDK and CDR2 SYGVNS. This CDR3 has 15 residues. DNA for the CDR3: TGTGCCAGCAGTGAATATGGCGGACCAAACAATGAGCAGTTCTTC. This gives the protein CASSEYGGPNNEQFF.

This clonotype was picked up a small number of times. The chain carries TRBV19 and TRBJ2-7; 10 bases agree with TRBD2. The junction had 11 bases not matched to a gene; V was cut back by 9 bases and J by 6 bases. CDR3 length equals 14 residues. Germline loops: CDR1 LNHDA, CDR2 SQIVND (reference sequence). CDR3 DNA: TGTGCCAGCCGGCAGCTAGCGGGAGAGGGCGAGCAGTACTTC. Amino acid sequence: CASRQLAGEGEQYF.

This clonotype was detected only a few times. J is TRBJ1-1 and V is TRBV28; 8 bases line up with TRBD1. V lost 6 bases to trimming and J lost 3 bases; unmatched junction nucleotides: 3. The CDR3 loop spans 13 amino acids. In germline, CDR1 is MDHEN, CDR2 SYDVKM. The CDR3 spells CASRTGVDTEAFF. In DNA form, the CDR3 reads TGTGCCAGCAGGACAGGGGTCGACACTGAAGCTTTCTTT. Together with reference TRBV28 and TRBJ1-1, the CDR3 gives the full variable domain: DVKVTQSSRYLVKRTGEKVFLECVQDMDHENMFWYRQDPGLGLRLIYFSYDVKMKEKGDIPEGYSVSREKKERFSLILESASTNQTSMYLCASRTGVDTEAFFGQGTRLTVV.

In this sample, this clonotype turned up many times. V usage is TRBV5-1 and J usage is TRBJ2-4, with a weak D call TRBD1 (6 bases). V lost 1 base to trimming and J lost 13 bases, with 15 bases between them. Germline assignment: CDR1 SGHRS and CDR2 YFSETQ. This CDR3 region has 13 residues. The CDR3 nucleotides are TGCGCCAGCAGCTTGCTACCAGAGGGGGAGCAGTACTTC. Amino acid sequence: CASSLLPEGEQYF. Supplemented by reference TRBV5-1 and TRBJ2-4, the full variable domain reads KAGVTQTPRYLIKTRGQQVTLSCSPISGHRSVSWYQQTPGQGLQFLFEYFSETQRNKGNFPGRFSGRQFSNSRSEMNVSTLELGDSALYLCASSLLPEGEQYFGAGTRLSVL.

This clonotype was observed many times. The V and J genes are TRBV12-3 or TRBV12-4 and TRBJ2-7; 7 bases agree with TRBD1. The CDR3 has 15 amino acids. V dropped 5 bases and J dropped 1; count of bases not matched to a gene: 8. The CDR3 loop is CASSPRQGQSYEQYF. CDR3 nucleotide sequence: TGTGCCAGCAGTCCCCGACAGGGACAGTCCTACGAGCAGTACTTC.

In its sample, this clonotype was seen many times. This chain links TRBV5-1 with TRBJ2-6; TRBD2 matches 7 bases. CDR1 SGHRS and CDR2 YFSETQ come from the germline V gene. This CDR3 is 16 amino acids long. V lost 1 base and J lost 4; bases outside the gene matches: 5. Here the CDR3 DNA reads TGCGCCAGCAGCTTGAGAGCGGGGTCAGGGGCCAACGTCCTGACTTTC. Amino acids: CASSLRAGSGANVLTF.

This chain uses TRBV5-4 with TRBJ2-7; unclear D gene. This CDR3 region has 14 residues. V was clipped by 1 base and J by 10 bases, with 18 bases between them. The germline V gene has CDR1 SGHNT and CDR2 YYREEE (reference sequence). The CDR3 DNA reads TGTGCCAGCAGCTTGCCCGATAGTGAGTTACCCCAGTACTTC. Residues: CASSLPDSELPQYF.

The chain has TRBV6-5 and TRBJ1-2; D is ambiguous. Germline V gives CDR1 MNHEY, CDR2 SVGAGI. Trimming took off 6 bases at V and 3 bases at J, with 11 bases between the two ends. This CDR3 comprises 13 residues. In DNA form, the CDR3 reads TGTGCCAGCAGAACTAGCCTCCACTATGGCTACACCTTC. It is translated as CASRTSLHYGYTF.

The chain has TRBV2 and TRBJ2-1; possibly TRBD2 for D (5 bases). The CDR3 is made up of 15 amino acids. Germline V gene data show CDR1 as SNHLY and CDR2 as FYNNEI. Trimming shortened V by 0 bases and J by 3 bases, and 9 bases separated the two germline ends. The CDR3 is CASSEASEIYNEQFF. In DNA form, the CDR3 reads TGTGCCAGCAGTGAAGCTAGCGAGATCTACAATGAGCAGTTCTTC.

This clonotype has only a few counts. This chain connects TRBV7-2 to TRBJ2-5; 10 bases are a match to TRBD2. After removal of 5 bases from V and 11 bases from J, the junction contained 14 bases not matched to a gene. This CDR3 contains 15 residues. Germline CDR1 SGHTA, CDR2 FQGNSA. CDR3 sequence: CASSPPAGGPNLQYF. The CDR3, as DNA: TGTGCCAGCAGCCCCCCAGCGGGAGGGCCAAATCTGCAGTACTTC.

This chain links TRBV15 with TRBJ2-3; 10 nucleotides line up with TRBD2. The CDR3 runs to 19 residues. The germline V gene has CDR1 LNHNV and CDR2 YYDKDF (reference sequence). Trimming removed 3 bases from V and 2 bases from J; junction bases left unmatched: 14. CDR3 amino acids: CATSSTSSGGYLTTDTQYF. The DNA of the CDR3 is TGTGCCACCAGCAGCACCAGTAGCGGGGGGTACCTAACCACAGATACGCAGTATTTT. The full variable domain, in which reference TRBV15 and TRBJ2-3 provide the parts outside the CDR3, is DAMVIQNPRYQVTQFGKPVTLSCSQTLNHNVMYWYQQKSSQAPKLLFHYYDKDFNNEADTPDNFQSRRPNTSFCFLDIRSPGLGDTAMYLCATSSTSSGGYLTTDTQYFGPGTRLTVL.

This rearrangement joins TRBV12-3 or TRBV12-4 to TRBJ2-4; TRBD1 might be the D (6 bases). CDR3 length equals 16 residues. V was clipped by 6 bases and J by 2 bases, with 17 bases between them. CDR3 sequence (DNA): TGTGCCAGCAGCGTAGGGACACCTCTAACCAAAAACATTCAGTACTTC. This sequence encodes CASSVGTPLTKNIQYF.

In its sample, this clonotype was seen a few times. The rearrangement links TRBV6-1 to TRBJ2-6, with 8 nucleotides matching TRBD1. The CDR3 is 19 residues long. Germline CDR1 and CDR2: MNHNS and SASEGT. J gave up 0 bases and V 6 bases, and 13 bases lay outside the gene matches. The CDR3 DNA sequence: TGTGCCAGCAGCGGACAGGGCCTTCTTCTACGCTCTGGGGCCAACGTCCTGACTTTC. Amino acid sequence: CASSGQGLLLRSGANVLTF.

This chain connects TRBV6-6 to TRBJ2-3; 11 bases match TRBD1. The CDR3 is 16 amino acids. Germline V gives CDR1 MNHNY, CDR2 SVGAGI (reference sequence). V lost 0 bases, J lost 6 bases, and 5 bases stayed unmatched. This CDR3 reads CASSYSDRGPLDTQYF. DNA for the CDR3: TGTGCCAGCAGTTACTCGGACAGGGGGCCTCTGGATACGCAGTATTTT.